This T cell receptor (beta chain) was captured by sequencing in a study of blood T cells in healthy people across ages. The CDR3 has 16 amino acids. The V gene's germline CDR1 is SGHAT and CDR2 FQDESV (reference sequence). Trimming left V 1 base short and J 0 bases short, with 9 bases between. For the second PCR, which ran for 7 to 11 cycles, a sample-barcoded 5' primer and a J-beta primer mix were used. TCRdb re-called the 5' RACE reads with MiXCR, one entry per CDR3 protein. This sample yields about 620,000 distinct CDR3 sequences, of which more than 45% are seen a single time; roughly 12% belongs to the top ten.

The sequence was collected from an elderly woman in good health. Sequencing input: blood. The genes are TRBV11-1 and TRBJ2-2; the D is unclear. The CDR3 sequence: CASSLEGIANTGELFF. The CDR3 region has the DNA TGTGCCAGCAGCTTAGAAGGTATCGCGAACACCGGGGAGCTGTTTTTT. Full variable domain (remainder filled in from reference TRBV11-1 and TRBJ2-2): EAEVAQSPRYKITEKSQAVAFWCDPISGHATLYWYRQILGQGPELLVQFQDESVVDDSQLPKDRFSAERLKGVDSTLKIQPAELGDSAMYLCASSLEGIANTGELFFGEGSRLTVL.